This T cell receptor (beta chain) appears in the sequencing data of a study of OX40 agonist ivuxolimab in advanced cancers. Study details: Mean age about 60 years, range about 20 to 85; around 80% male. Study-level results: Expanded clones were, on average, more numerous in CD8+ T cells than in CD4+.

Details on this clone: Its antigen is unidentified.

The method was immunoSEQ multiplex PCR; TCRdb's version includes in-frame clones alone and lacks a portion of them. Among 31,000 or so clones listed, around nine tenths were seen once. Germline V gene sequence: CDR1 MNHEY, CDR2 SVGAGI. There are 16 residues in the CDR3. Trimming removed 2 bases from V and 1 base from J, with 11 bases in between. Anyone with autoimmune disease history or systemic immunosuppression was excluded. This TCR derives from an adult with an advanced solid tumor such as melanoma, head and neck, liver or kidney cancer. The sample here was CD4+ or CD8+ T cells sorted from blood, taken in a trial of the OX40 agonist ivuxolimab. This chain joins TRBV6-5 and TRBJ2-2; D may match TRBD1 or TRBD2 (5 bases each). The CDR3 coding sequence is TGTGCCAGCAGTTACCGGATGGGGGTGAACACCGGGGAGCTGTTTTTT. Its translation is CASSYRMGVNTGELFF.